The 19 T cell receptor beta chains below were found in one sample sequenced in a study of T-cell reconstitution after alpha-beta-depleted transplantation in children. During its preparation, the TCRbeta library received unique molecular identifiers. TCRdb itself ran the PCR reads through MiXCR, one entry per CDR3 protein. The repertoire holds about 360,000 distinct CDR3 sequences, about an eighth seen once, with around 4.5% in the top ten. The material sequenced was PBMCs, taken from the stem cell graft. These receptors were obtained from a human donor who donated a stem cell graft to a child with Fanconi anemia.

The gene calls are TRBV18 and TRBJ1-1; no definite D call. V lost 2 bases and J lost 1, with 8 bases in between. The CDR3 runs to 14 residues. Germline V lookup: CDR1 KGHSH, CDR2 LQKENI. Here the CDR3 DNA reads TGTGCCAGCTCACCAGGGCGGAAGAACACTGAAGCTTTCTTT. Its protein is CASSPGRKNTEAFF.

This clonotype has only a few counts. The V gene is TRBV4-2, the J gene TRBJ1-2, with D perhaps matching TRBD1 (5 bases). The germline CDR1 and CDR2 sequences are LGHNA and YNFKEQ. V lost 0 bases to trimming and J lost 0 bases, with 14 bases between them. This CDR3 contains 17 residues. In DNA, the CDR3 is TGTGCCAGCAGCCAAGATGGGACGGAGGAATCTAACTATGGCTACACCTTC. Its translation is CASSQDGTEESNYGYTF.

This clonotype was observed a handful of times. The gene calls are TRBV20-1 and TRBJ2-1; perhaps TRBD1 as D (6 bases). CDR3 length: 14 amino acids. Trimming removed 5 bases from V and 0 bases from J, with 11 bases in between. CDR1 is DFQATT, CDR2 SNEGSKA, per germline (reference sequence). CDR3 bases: TGCAGTGCTTACAGGGAGAGCTCCTACAATGAGCAGTTCTTC. Protein sequence: CSAYRESSYNEQFF.

The chain carries TRBV18 and TRBJ2-1, with 10 bases that match TRBD2. The V gene's germline CDR1 is KGHSH and CDR2 LQKENI. The CDR3 runs 17 residues. The J segment lost 4 bases and the V segment lost 3 bases, leaving 9 bases of the junction unmatched. CDR3 residues: CASSPESGGANYNEQFF. The CDR3 DNA reads as TGTGCCAGCTCACCGGAAAGCGGGGGGGCTAATTACAATGAGCAGTTCTTC.

The chain combines TRBV6-1 with TRBJ2-7, with TRBD1 matching over 8 bases. CDR1 is MNHNS and CDR2 is SASEGT in the germline V gene. The CDR3 length is 17 residues. The V gene end was trimmed by 6 bases and the J gene end by 2 bases; junction bases not matched to a gene: 15. CDR3 sequence (DNA): TGTGCCAGCAGGATGCTTTCAGGGGGCACCGGACCCTACGAGCAGTACTTC. It translates to CASRMLSGGTGPYEQYF.

This clonotype was counted between two and nine times. J is TRBJ2-3 and V is TRBV20-1; possible D gene TRBD1, 6 bases. In germline, CDR1 is DFQATT, CDR2 SNEGSKA (reference sequence). CDR3 length: 14 amino acids. Deletions cut 3 bases from V and 2 bases from J, with 12 bases between. In nucleotides, the CDR3 is TGCAGTGCTAGTCACAGGGAATCCACAGATACGCAGTATTTT. It translates to CSASHRESTDTQYF.

In its sample, this clonotype was seen a few times. The chain combines TRBV15 with TRBJ2-7; the D gene is possibly TRBD1 (5 bases). CDR3 length: 16 residues. Germline assignment: CDR1 LNHNV and CDR2 YYDKDF (reference sequence). Between the trimmed V and J ends, which lost 5 bases and 6 bases, there was a span of 23 bases. This chain's CDR3 is CATSASRVQVRFEQYF. The CDR3 DNA reads TGTGCCACCAGCGCCTCAAGAGTACAGGTTCGCTTCGAGCAGTACTTC.

This clonotype occurred a few times. The J gene is TRBJ2-5, the V gene TRBV3-1, with no clear D. V gave up 4 bases and J gave up 1 base, with 7 bases separating them. Germline CDR1 LGHDT, CDR2 YNNKEL (reference sequence). CDR3 size: 13 residues. CDR3 sequence (DNA): TGTGCCAGCAGCCGGGTCGTCCAAGAGACCCAGTACTTC. It encodes CASSRVVQETQYF.

This clonotype was picked up many times. The CDR3 reads CASSRDRQETQYF. The CDR3 bases are TGTGCCAGCTCACGGGACAGGCAAGAGACCCAGTACTTC. V usage is TRBV18 and J usage is TRBJ2-5; TRBD1 matches 8 bases. CDR1 is KGHSH, CDR2 LQKENI, per germline. This CDR3 spans 13 amino acids. Unmatched junction bases numbered 0, after V lost 4 bases and J lost 2 bases.

V usage is TRBV6-5 and J usage is TRBJ2-1; D may correspond to TRBD1 or TRBD2 (5 bases each). The CDR3 consists of 14 residues. V was shortened by 0 bases and J by 7 bases, with 10 bases between the two germline ends. Germline V CDR1 and CDR2: MNHEY, SVGAGI. The CDR3 DNA reads as TGTGCCAGCAGTTACTCTGGGACGAGGAATGAGCAGTTCTTC. Translation gives CASSYSGTRNEQFF.

The rearrangement uses TRBV14 and TRBJ2-7, with 7 bases fitting TRBD2. V dropped 0 bases and J dropped 7; count of bases not matched to a gene: 9. The CDR3 covers 15 residues. Looked up from germline, CDR1 is SGHDN and CDR2 is FVKESK. The CDR3 DNA reads as TGTGCCAGCAGCCAAGACGCCGGGCCCGGGGGGGAGCAGTACTTC. Its translation: CASSQDAGPGGEQYF.

This clonotype was observed a few times. The chain carries TRBV19 and TRBJ1-2, with 9 bases aligning to TRBD1. Germline V gene data show CDR1 as LNHDA and CDR2 as SQIVND (reference sequence). The CDR3 consists of 14 residues. The V gene end was trimmed by 3 bases and the J gene end by 4 bases; junction bases not matched to a gene: 3. CDR3 in amino acids: CASSISTGGYGYTF. CDR3 DNA sequence: TGTGCCAGTAGTATTTCGACAGGGGGCTATGGCTACACCTTC.

This clonotype was seen repeatedly, ten times or more. The rearrangement links TRBV2 to TRBJ2-3; D is unclear. V was pared by 3 bases and J by 2 bases, with 6 bases between. Germline V gene data show CDR1 as SNHLY and CDR2 as FYNNEI. The CDR3 is made up of 13 amino acids. The CDR3 region has the DNA TGTGCCAGCAGTGATGGGTTCACAGATACGCAGTATTTT. Translation: CASSDGFTDTQYF.

This clonotype was seen a handful of times. V and J are TRBV3-1 and TRBJ2-3; 7 bases agree with TRBD1. CDR3 length: 14 amino acids. Trimming took 6 bases from V and 3 from J; bases not matched to a gene: 6. CDR1 LGHDT and CDR2 YNNKEL come from the germline V gene (reference sequence). The CDR3 loop is CASRPQGETDTQYF. The DNA of the CDR3 is TGTGCCAGCAGGCCTCAGGGGGAAACAGATACGCAGTATTTT.

The table lists this clonotype with a few counts. The V call is TRBV12-3 or TRBV12-4, the J call TRBJ2-3, with D tentatively TRBD1 (6 bases). The CDR3 has 14 residues. The ends were cut back, 7 bases at V and 4 bases at J, with 15 bases in the middle. The DNA of the CDR3 is TGTGCCAGCACCAGCAGGGGCCCAGCAGATACGCAGTATTTT. Translating it yields CASTSRGPADTQYF.

This clonotype has more than one count but fewer than ten. This rearrangement joins TRBV6-5 to TRBJ2-5; 15 positions agree with TRBD2. Germline V lookup: CDR1 MNHEY, CDR2 SVGAGI. V shed 0 bases and J 1 base; nucleotides not matched to a gene: 0. The CDR3 contains 17 residues. The DNA for the CDR3 is TGTGCCAGCAGTTACTCGGGACTAGCGGGGGGCCAAGAGACCCAGTACTTC. Its protein is CASSYSGLAGGQETQYF.

This clonotype has a count of ten or more. This chain links TRBV6-1 with TRBJ2-2; tentative D call: TRBD1 (5 bases). The CDR3 length is 15 residues. Trimming stripped 4 bases from V and 4 bases from J, with 13 bases between. Germline CDR1 is MNHNS and CDR2 is SASEGT. The DNA of the CDR3 is TGTGCCAGCAGTGCCGCTACCAGGGCCACCGGGGAGCTGTTTTTT. Residues: CASSAATRATGELFF.

This clonotype was seen a few times. V usage is TRBV27 and J usage is TRBJ2-2; a possible D gene is TRBD2 (6 bases). This CDR3 spans 15 amino acids. Deletions cut 5 bases from V and 4 bases from J, with 14 bases between. Germline V gene sequence: CDR1 MNHEY, CDR2 SMNVEV (reference sequence). Here the CDR3 DNA reads TGTGCCAGCAGTGGGCGGGGCAGGCTCACCGGGGAGCTGTTTTTT. Amino acid sequence: CASSGRGRLTGELFF.

This clonotype was seen ten or more times. V is TRBV5-5 and J is TRBJ2-2; 9 nucleotides agree with TRBD2. CDR3 length equals 18 residues. Germline values: CDR1 SGHKS, CDR2 YYEKEE (reference sequence). Trimming cost V 0 bases and J 4 bases; bases outside gene matches: 10. The CDR3 DNA follows: TGTGCCAGCAGCTTGGTGGGTTTGGGACTAGCCAGCACCGGGGAGCTGTTTTTT. This encodes CASSLVGLGLASTGELFF.